This is a list of T cell receptor beta chains from one sample in a study of CD8+CD57+ T cells in acquired aplastic anemia. TCRdb fed the reads into MiXCR, producing one record per CDR3 protein. The repertoire holds approximately 190,000 distinct CDR3 sequences, with less than 60% as singletons. Sequenced: sorted CD4+, CD8+, or CD8+CD57+ T cells (not recorded which) from PBMCs. These receptors came from a human donor with aplastic anemia. Each CDR3 is given with its conserved first and last residue. The order of the fields is V gene, clone size, J gene, D gene, CDR3 protein, CDR3 DNA. A D gene is named only where the DNA matches it firmly. Size values are once, few and many counts, or a class for expanded clones, and some rows have none.

v_gene: TRBV5-1; abundance: NA; j_gene: TRBJ1-5; d_gene: TRBD1; CDR3aa: CASSSKSSGTVGNQPQHF; CDR3nt: TGCGCCAGCAGCTCGAAATCCTCCGGGACAGTTGGGAATCAGCCCCAGCATTTT
v_gene: TRBV6-5; abundance: NA; j_gene: TRBJ1-4; d_gene: NA; CDR3aa: CASSYRAYEKLFF; CDR3nt: TGTGCCAGCAGTTATCGCGCTTATGAAAAACTGTTTTTT
v_gene: TRBV7-6; abundance: NA; j_gene: TRBJ2-1; d_gene: NA; CDR3aa: CASSSSGRSYNEQFF; CDR3nt: TGTGCCAGCAGCTCCTCCGGACGATCCTACAATGAGCAGTTCTTC
v_gene: TRBV10-2; abundance: NA; j_gene: TRBJ2-1; d_gene: NA; CDR3aa: CASSGGLASEQFF; CDR3nt: TGCGCCAGCAGTGGAGGGCTAGCGAGCGAGCAGTTCTTC
v_gene: TRBV29-1; abundance: NA; j_gene: TRBJ1-1; d_gene: NA; CDR3aa: CSVVGQTETEAFF; CDR3nt: TGCAGCGTTGTGGGGCAGACCGAGACGGAAGCTTTCTTT
v_gene: TRBV12-3/TRBV12-4; abundance: many; j_gene: TRBJ1-1; d_gene: TRBD1; CDR3aa: CASSLLNRGRTEAFF; CDR3nt: TGTGCCAGCAGTTTACTGAACAGGGGGCGTACTGAAGCTTTCTTT
v_gene: TRBV27; abundance: many; j_gene: TRBJ2-2; d_gene: NA; CDR3aa: CASSLWGNGELFF; CDR3nt: TGTGCCAGCAGTTTATGGGGGAACGGGGAGCTGTTTTTT
v_gene: TRBV20-1; abundance: many; j_gene: TRBJ2-3; d_gene: TRBD2; CDR3aa: CSASGTSGRGNTQYF; CDR3nt: TGCAGTGCTAGTGGGACTAGCGGGAGAGGGAATACGCAGTATTTT
v_gene: TRBV10-1; abundance: NA; j_gene: TRBJ2-7; d_gene: TRBD1; CDR3aa: CASSERDPTGNGYEQYF; CDR3nt: TGCGCCAGCAGTGAAAGGGATCCGACAGGGAACGGCTACGAGCAGTACTTC
v_gene: TRBV7-9; abundance: few; j_gene: TRBJ2-7; d_gene: NA; CDR3aa: CASSLESYEQYF; CDR3nt: TGTGCCAGCAGCTTAGAGTCGTACGAGCAGTACTTC
v_gene: TRBV4-2; abundance: NA; j_gene: TRBJ2-1; d_gene: TRBD2; CDR3aa: CASSRGLADLNEQFF; CDR3nt: TGTGCCAGCAGCCGGGGACTAGCGGACCTTAATGAGCAGTTCTTC
v_gene: TRBV20-1; abundance: NA; j_gene: TRBJ2-7; d_gene: NA; CDR3aa: CSAIDNPEEQYF; CDR3nt: TGCAGTGCTATCGATAACCCGGAGGAGCAGTACTTC
v_gene: TRBV5-1; abundance: many; j_gene: TRBJ1-3; d_gene: TRBD1; CDR3aa: CASSRDSGNTIYF; CDR3nt: TGTGCCAGCAGCCGGGACAGTGGAAACACCATATATTTT
v_gene: TRBV12-3/TRBV12-4; abundance: many; j_gene: TRBJ1-6; d_gene: NA; CDR3aa: CASSLRPAGSPLHF; CDR3nt: TGTGCCAGCAGTTTGCGGCCAGCGGGATCACCCCTCCACTTT
v_gene: TRBV20-1; abundance: NA; j_gene: TRBJ2-1; d_gene: NA; CDR3aa: CSAPGDTFYNEQFF; CDR3nt: TGCAGTGCGCCGGGGGACACATTCTACAATGAGCAGTTCTTC
v_gene: TRBV9; abundance: NA; j_gene: TRBJ2-5; d_gene: NA; CDR3aa: CASSPVGDQETQYF; CDR3nt: TGTGCCAGCAGCCCAGTTGGGGACCAAGAGACCCAGTACTTC
v_gene: TRBV10-1; abundance: few; j_gene: TRBJ1-6; d_gene: NA; CDR3aa: CASSESMWVVGSPLHF; CDR3nt: TGCGCCAGCAGTGAGTCGATGTGGGTGGTAGGATCACCCCTCCACTTT
v_gene: TRBV20-1; abundance: NA; j_gene: TRBJ1-1; d_gene: NA; CDR3aa: CSARAGTNTEAFF; CDR3nt: TGCAGTGCTAGGGCGGGGACGAACACTGAAGCTTTCTTT
v_gene: TRBV9; abundance: NA; j_gene: TRBJ1-6; d_gene: NA; CDR3aa: CASSLQRPPLHF; CDR3nt: TGTGCCAGCAGTCTACAGCGGCCACCCCTCCACTTT
v_gene: TRBV19; abundance: NA; j_gene: TRBJ2-6; d_gene: NA; CDR3aa: CASSVDSSGANVLTF; CDR3nt: TGTGCCAGTAGTGTTGACAGCTCTGGGGCCAACGTCCTGACTTTC
v_gene: TRBV7-9; abundance: NA; j_gene: TRBJ2-7; d_gene: NA; CDR3aa: CASSVQGREQYF; CDR3nt: TGTGCCAGCAGTGTACAGGGTCGCGAGCAGTACTTC
v_gene: TRBV20-1; abundance: many; j_gene: TRBJ2-1; d_gene: NA; CDR3aa: CSARESYRVENEQFF; CDR3nt: TGCAGTGCTAGAGAGAGTTACAGGGTGGAGAATGAGCAGTTCTTC
v_gene: TRBV6-1; abundance: NA; j_gene: TRBJ2-7; d_gene: NA; CDR3aa: CANRRDGTYEQYF; CDR3nt: TGTGCCAACCGAAGGGACGGAACATACGAGCAGTACTTC
v_gene: TRBV20-1; abundance: NA; j_gene: TRBJ1-1; d_gene: NA; CDR3aa: CSAPPGLTYTEAFF; CDR3nt: TGCAGTGCCCCCCCCGGACTCACCTACACTGAAGCTTTCTTT
v_gene: TRBV2; abundance: once; j_gene: TRBJ1-5; d_gene: TRBD1; CDR3aa: CASRGRDRRDQPQHF; CDR3nt: TGTGCCAGCAGGGGTAGGGACAGGCGGGATCAGCCCCAGCATTTT
v_gene: TRBV10-1; abundance: NA; j_gene: TRBJ2-2; d_gene: NA; CDR3aa: CASSEGETPNTGELFF; CDR3nt: TGCGCCAGCAGTGAGGGGGAAACCCCCAACACCGGGGAGCTGTTTTTT
v_gene: TRBV7-2; abundance: few; j_gene: TRBJ2-3; d_gene: NA; CDR3aa: CASSPPLYF; CDR3nt: TGTGCCAGCAGCCCCCCGCTGTATTTT
v_gene: TRBV18; abundance: few; j_gene: TRBJ2-7; d_gene: NA; CDR3aa: CASSPSGGGLDGEQYF; CDR3nt: TGTGCCAGCTCACCGTCAGGGGGAGGACTAGACGGCGAGCAGTACTTC
v_gene: TRBV5-1; abundance: NA; j_gene: TRBJ1-1; d_gene: TRBD1; CDR3aa: CASSAGTGYLNTEAFF; CDR3nt: TGCGCCAGCAGCGCCGGGACAGGGTATCTGAACACTGAAGCTTTCTTT
v_gene: TRBV19; abundance: NA; j_gene: TRBJ2-7; d_gene: TRBD2; CDR3aa: CASSIWGPAGAEQYF; CDR3nt: TGTGCCAGTAGTATCTGGGGACCAGCGGGAGCCGAACAGTACTTC
v_gene: TRBV3-1; abundance: few; j_gene: TRBJ1-6; d_gene: NA; CDR3aa: CASSQGLPLHF; CDR3nt: TGTGCCAGCAGCCAAGGTCTCCCCCTCCACTTT
v_gene: TRBV29-1; abundance: NA; j_gene: TRBJ2-7; d_gene: NA; CDR3aa: CSVDPRFFSRDGYEQYF; CDR3nt: TGCAGCGTTGACCCCCGGTTCTTCTCCAGGGACGGCTACGAGCAGTACTTC
v_gene: TRBV5-1; abundance: many; j_gene: TRBJ2-3; d_gene: NA; CDR3aa: CASSFPTSSTDTQYF; CDR3nt: TGCGCCAGCAGCTTCCCGACGTCTAGCACAGATACGCAGTATTTT
v_gene: TRBV19; abundance: NA; j_gene: TRBJ1-1; d_gene: NA; CDR3aa: CASTYKMNTEAFF; CDR3nt: TGTGCCAGTACCTACAAGATGAACACTGAAGCTTTCTTT
v_gene: TRBV11-3; abundance: many; j_gene: TRBJ1-1; d_gene: TRBD1; CDR3aa: CASSFTGGTGTEAFF; CDR3nt: TGTGCCAGCAGCTTCACAGGGGGAACGGGCACTGAAGCTTTCTTT
v_gene: TRBV7-2; abundance: NA; j_gene: TRBJ2-7; d_gene: TRBD2; CDR3aa: CASSTPGGGASEQYF; CDR3nt: TGTGCCAGCAGCACCCCGGGCGGGGGGGCTAGCGAGCAGTACTTC
v_gene: TRBV25-1; abundance: NA; j_gene: TRBJ1-2; d_gene: NA; CDR3aa: CASSDSATGPNYGYTF; CDR3nt: TGTGCCAGCAGTGACTCAGCGACGGGGCCAAACTATGGCTACACCTTC
v_gene: TRBV7-6; abundance: NA; j_gene: TRBJ2-2; d_gene: NA; CDR3aa: CASTPLSAGELFF; CDR3nt: TGTGCCAGCACCCCACTGTCGGCCGGGGAGCTGTTTTTT
v_gene: TRBV5-1; abundance: NA; j_gene: TRBJ2-3; d_gene: NA; CDR3aa: CASSPDRSTDTQYF; CDR3nt: TGCGCCAGCAGCCCCGATCGGAGCACAGATACGCAGTATTTT
v_gene: TRBV14; abundance: NA; j_gene: TRBJ2-1; d_gene: TRBD2; CDR3aa: CASSQRLAGGPGEQFF; CDR3nt: TGTGCCAGCAGCCAAAGACTAGCGGGAGGGCCAGGTGAGCAGTTCTTC
v_gene: TRBV2; abundance: NA; j_gene: TRBJ1-6; d_gene: NA; CDR3aa: CASSDQAYLALHF; CDR3nt: TGTGCCAGCAGTGATCAGGCTTACCTAGCCCTCCACTTT
v_gene: TRBV9; abundance: few; j_gene: TRBJ2-3; d_gene: TRBD2; CDR3aa: CASPIGGVPFPGSDTQYF; CDR3nt: TGTGCCAGCCCGATCGGGGGGGTCCCCTTCCCAGGTTCAGATACGCAGTATTTT
v_gene: TRBV20-1; abundance: NA; j_gene: TRBJ2-7; d_gene: NA; CDR3aa: CSARVSGYEQYF; CDR3nt: TGCAGTGCTAGAGTGTCGGGGTACGAGCAGTACTTC
v_gene: TRBV7-8; abundance: many; j_gene: TRBJ1-5; d_gene: NA; CDR3aa: CASSSQIGVEQPQHF; CDR3nt: TGTGCCAGCAGCTCCCAAATAGGGGTAGAACAGCCCCAGCATTTT
v_gene: TRBV7-3; abundance: many; j_gene: TRBJ2-2; d_gene: TRBD2; CDR3aa: CASTREANTGELFF; CDR3nt: TGTGCCAGCACCCGGGAGGCGAACACCGGGGAGCTGTTTTTT
v_gene: TRBV7-2; abundance: NA; j_gene: TRBJ1-2; d_gene: TRBD1; CDR3aa: CASSSQTGTYGYTF; CDR3nt: TGTGCCAGCAGCTCGCAGACAGGGACCTATGGCTACACCTTC
v_gene: TRBV14; abundance: NA; j_gene: TRBJ2-1; d_gene: NA; CDR3aa: CASSVKAGPPYNEQFF; CDR3nt: TGTGCCAGCAGCGTTAAAGCGGGCCCACCGTACAATGAGCAGTTCTTC
v_gene: TRBV7-9; abundance: NA; j_gene: TRBJ1-1; d_gene: NA; CDR3aa: CASSDTGLEAFF; CDR3nt: TGTGCCAGCAGCGACACGGGACTTGAAGCTTTCTTT
v_gene: TRBV7-2; abundance: NA; j_gene: TRBJ2-5; d_gene: NA; CDR3aa: CASSQSQETQYF; CDR3nt: TGTGCCAGCAGCCAGTCTCAAGAGACCCAGTACTTC
v_gene: TRBV29-1; abundance: NA; j_gene: TRBJ2-3; d_gene: TRBD2; CDR3aa: CSGPLAGVGDTQYF; CDR3nt: TGCAGTGGTCCTCTAGCGGGGGTGGGAGATACGCAGTATTTT